The T cell receptor beta chain under discussion was sequenced for a study of neoadjuvant anti-PD-1 for oral cavity cancer. General study results and limits: Higher pretreatment Treg/Th17 ratios tracked higher pretreatment blood clonality.

Repertoires were generated with immunoSEQ multiplex PCR, while TCRdb's copy carries only in-frame clones and drops some. The table has 24,000 or so clones, roughly 30% seen once; the top ten hold about 16%. The V and J ends lost 5 bases and 4 bases respectively, with 11 bases between them. This CDR3 is built from 13 residues. From germline, CDR1 is SEHNR and CDR2 FQNEAQ (reference sequence). To note about this clone: Antigen specificity is unknown.

Time point noted: after neoadjuvant nivolumab, at surgical resection. Patients had newly diagnosed, untreated stage II-IVA oral cavity squamous cell carcinoma. The clonotype was recovered from a person aged 35-79 years with oral cavity squamous cell carcinoma. The source material was tumor tissue, sampled after nivolumab (anti-PD-1) treatment. The chain joins TRBV7-9 to TRBJ1-2; no definite D call. For the CDR3, the DNA is TGTGCCAGCAGCCCCGGGATTACCTATGGCTACACCTTC. It yields the protein CASSPGITYGYTF.